This is a list of T cell receptor beta chains from one sample in a study of T cells in Graves' hyperthyroidism and ophthalmopathy. In TCRdb, the multiplex PCR reads were re-called with MiXCR into one record per CDR3 protein. The data hold around 420,000 distinct CDR3 sequences, with more than 15% observed a single time. The sequencing input was blood. Receptors were obtained from a woman between 18 and 30 years old with Graves' hyperthyroidism. Each CDR3 is given with its conserved first and last residue. D genes are given only for firm matches. Size tells how often a clone was seen (once, few, many) or the class of an expanded clone, and some rows leave it out.

CDR3 length: 17
V gene: TRBV28
clone size: many
D gene: -
J gene: TRBJ2-1
CDR3 DNA: TGTGCCAGCAGGTTGTCAGTAGGCTTAGGGGCCTACAATGAGCAGTTCTTC
CDR3 protein: CASRLSVGLGAYNEQFF

CDR3 length: 19
V gene: TRBV7-2
clone size: -
D gene: TRBD2
J gene: TRBJ2-3
CDR3 DNA: TGTGCCAGCAGCTTAGTTTCCGTCGGGACTAGCGGGGGGACAGATACGCAGTATTTT
CDR3 protein: CASSLVSVGTSGGTDTQYF

CDR3 length: 16
V gene: TRBV3-1
clone size: -
D gene: TRBD1
J gene: TRBJ1-1
CDR3 DNA: TGTGCCAGCAGCCCATGGACAGGGGGCCGAACACTGGTGGCTTTCTTT
CDR3 protein: CASSPWTGGRTLVAFF

CDR3 length: 14
V gene: TRBV5-1
clone size: -
D gene: -
J gene: TRBJ2-7
CDR3 DNA: TGCGCCAGCAGCTTGGTAGGGCCTGGGGACGAGCAGTACTTC
CDR3 protein: CASSLVGPGDEQYF

CDR3 length: 15
V gene: TRBV5-1
clone size: few
D gene: TRBD1
J gene: TRBJ2-5
CDR3 DNA: TGCGCCACCCGCCCCCTGACAGGGCCAGCCGGGACCCAGTACTTC
CDR3 protein: CATRPLTGPAGTQYF

CDR3 length: 16
V gene: TRBV6-2/TRBV6-3
clone size: many
D gene: TRBD2
J gene: TRBJ2-2
CDR3 DNA: TGTGCCAGCAGTTACGGGCAGCGGGGGTACACCGGGGAGCTGTTTTTT
CDR3 protein: CASSYGQRGYTGELFF

CDR3 length: 13
V gene: TRBV27
clone size: many
D gene: TRBD1
J gene: TRBJ1-2
CDR3 DNA: TGTGCCAGCAGTCCTGACAGGGGAGGCGGCTACACCTTC
CDR3 protein: CASSPDRGGGYTF

CDR3 length: 15
V gene: TRBV20-1
clone size: many
D gene: TRBD2
J gene: TRBJ2-1
CDR3 DNA: TGCAGTGCTAGTGGAACTAGCGGGTTAACCAATGAGCAGTTCTTC
CDR3 protein: CSASGTSGLTNEQFF

CDR3 length: 15
V gene: TRBV18
clone size: -
D gene: -
J gene: TRBJ2-2
CDR3 DNA: TGTGCCAGCTCACCGCCAGGGATGTACACCGGGGAGCTGTTTTTT
CDR3 protein: CASSPPGMYTGELFF

CDR3 length: 17
V gene: TRBV7-2
clone size: many
D gene: -
J gene: TRBJ1-3
CDR3 DNA: TGTGCCAGCAGCTTAGTCATCCCAGTCGGCTCTGGAAACACCATATATTTT
CDR3 protein: CASSLVIPVGSGNTIYF

CDR3 length: 16
V gene: TRBV4-1
clone size: once
D gene: TRBD1
J gene: TRBJ2-5
CDR3 DNA: TGCGCCAGCAGCCGAAAGGACAGGAACCTTCAAGAGACCCAGTACTTC
CDR3 protein: CASSRKDRNLQETQYF

CDR3 length: 14
V gene: TRBV6-6
clone size: -
D gene: -
J gene: TRBJ2-5
CDR3 DNA: TGTGCCAGCAGTTACCTAGACAGAGGGGAGACCCAGTACTTC
CDR3 protein: CASSYLDRGETQYF